A selection of T cell receptor beta chains follows, all from one sample in a study of T cell repertoires in cytomegalovirus infection. A single record per CDR3 protein comes from TCRdb applying MiXCR to the reads. The table has 450,000 to 600,000 distinct CDR3 sequences, about two fifths seen once. No antigen has been identified for these receptors. Sequencing used cultured PBMCs, obtained from culture after CMV antigen stimulation. The receptors stem from a human donor in good health (CMV status not recorded). Some clones in this sample may be carry-over from other donors' samples. Both conserved end residues are part of each CDR3. A D gene is named only where the DNA matches it firmly. Part of the rows lack a size; the others show once, few, many or a class for expanded clones.

TRBV7-2	.	TRBD2	TRBJ2-3	CASSTSATDTQYF	TGTGCCAGCAGTACTAGCGCAACAGATACGCAGTATTTT
TRBV2	.	TRBD1	TRBJ1-5	CASSARTGFSNQPQHF	TGTGCCAGCAGTGCCCGGACAGGGTTCAGCAATCAGCCCCAGCATTTT
TRBV6-5	few	.	TRBJ2-5	CASSRRGQETQYF	TGTGCCAGCAGTCGAAGGGGCCAAGAGACCCAGTACTTC
TRBV5-4	.	TRBD2	TRBJ2-2	CASSVGLAGDTGELFF	TGTGCCAGCAGCGTCGGACTAGCGGGGGACACCGGGGAGCTGTTTTTT
TRBV7-6	few	TRBD2	TRBJ2-5	CASSLLAGVAETQYF	TGTGCCAGCAGCTTGCTAGCGGGGGTGGCGGAGACCCAGTACTTC
TRBV11-2	few	TRBD2	TRBJ2-2	CASNPSQGAGGGAGELFF	TGTGCCAGCAACCCCTCTCAAGGGGCGGGGGGAGGCGCCGGGGAGCTGTTTTTT
TRBV7-6	few	.	TRBJ1-6	CASSLEGGNSPLHF	TGTGCCAGCAGCTTAGAAGGGGGAAATTCACCCCTCCACTTT
TRBV6-2/TRBV6-3	.	.	TRBJ1-2	CASSYSRQDGYTF	TGTGCCAGCAGTTACTCTCGGCAGGATGGCTACACCTTC
TRBV28	few	.	TRBJ1-1	CASSPSDLNTEAFF	TGTGCCAGCAGTCCCTCCGACCTGAACACTGAAGCTTTCTTT
TRBV19	few	TRBD1	TRBJ1-2	CASSNRQGTIPGYTF	TGTGCCAGTAGTAACCGACAGGGCACGATTCCAGGCTACACCTTC
TRBV28	.	.	TRBJ2-6	CASSAGRGSGANVLTF	TGTGCCAGCAGTGCTGGCAGAGGCTCTGGGGCCAACGTCCTGACTTTC
TRBV10-3	.	TRBD1	TRBJ1-1	CAIRGQVMNTEAFF	TGTGCCATCAGGGGACAGGTCATGAACACTGAAGCTTTCTTT
TRBV19	few	TRBD2	TRBJ2-7	CASSPRTSGTLPSGYEQYF	TGTGCCAGTAGTCCGAGGACTAGCGGGACCCTTCCCTCGGGGTACGAGCAGTACTTC
TRBV7-9	.	TRBD2	TRBJ2-7	CASSLNMGLDYEQYF	TGTGCCAGCAGCTTAAATATGGGACTAGACTACGAGCAGTACTTC
TRBV7-2	.	TRBD1	TRBJ1-5	CASSLGGDRYQPQHF	TGTGCCAGCAGCTTAGGTGGGGACAGGTATCAGCCCCAGCATTTT
TRBV6-1	.	.	TRBJ1-5	CASSWDRINQPQHF	TGTGCCAGCAGTTGGGACCGAATAAATCAGCCCCAGCATTTT
TRBV20-1	.	TRBD2	TRBJ2-5	CSARDGSGDQETQYF	TGCAGTGCTAGAGATGGCAGCGGGGACCAAGAGACCCAGTACTTC
TRBV12-5	.	.	TRBJ1-1	CASGPGYTEAFF	TGTGCTAGTGGCCCTGGGTACACTGAAGCTTTCTTT
TRBV7-2	many	.	TRBJ2-5	CASSPGGSVTQYF	TGTGCCAGCAGCCCAGGGGGGAGTGTGACCCAGTACTTC